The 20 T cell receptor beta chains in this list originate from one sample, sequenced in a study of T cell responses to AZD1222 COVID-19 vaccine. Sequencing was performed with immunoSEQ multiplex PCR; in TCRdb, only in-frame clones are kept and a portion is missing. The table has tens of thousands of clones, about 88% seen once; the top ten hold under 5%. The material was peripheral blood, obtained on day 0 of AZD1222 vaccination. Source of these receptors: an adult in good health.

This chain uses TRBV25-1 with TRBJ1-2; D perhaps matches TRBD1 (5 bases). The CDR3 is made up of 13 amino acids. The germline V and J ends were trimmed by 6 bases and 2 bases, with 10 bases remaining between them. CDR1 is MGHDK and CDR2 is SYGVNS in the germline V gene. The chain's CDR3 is CASSAGPNYGYTF. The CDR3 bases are TGTGCCAGCAGCGCAGGGCCAAACTATGGCTACACCTTC.

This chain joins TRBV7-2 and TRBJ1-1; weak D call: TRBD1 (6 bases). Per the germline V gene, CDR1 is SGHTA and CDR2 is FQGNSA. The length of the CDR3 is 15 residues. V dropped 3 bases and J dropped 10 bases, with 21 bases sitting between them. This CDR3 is CASSLEGTTPKGAFF. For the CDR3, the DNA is TGTGCCAGCAGCTTGGAGGGGACAACCCCTAAGGGAGCTTTCTTT.

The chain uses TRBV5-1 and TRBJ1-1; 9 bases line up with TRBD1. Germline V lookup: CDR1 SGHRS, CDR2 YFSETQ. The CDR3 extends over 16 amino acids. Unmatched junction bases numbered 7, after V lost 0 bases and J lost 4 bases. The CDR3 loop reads CASSLASTGGSTEAFF. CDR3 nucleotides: TGCGCCAGCAGCTTGGCCTCGACAGGGGGGTCCACTGAAGCTTTCTTT.

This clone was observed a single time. DNA of the CDR3: TGCAGCGTTGCCAGACTTATGAACACTGAAGCTTTCTTT. Protein sequence: CSVARLMNTEAFF. V is TRBV29-1 and J is TRBJ1-1; D not resolved. V was trimmed by 4 bases and J by 0 bases, leaving 9 bases between them. CDR1 is SQVTM, CDR2 ANQGSEA, per germline. The CDR3 totals 13 residues. The full variable domain, rest sourced from reference TRBV29-1 and TRBJ1-1, is SAVISQKPSRDICQRGTSLTIQCQVDSQVTMMFWYRQQPGQSLTLIATANQGSEATYESGFVIDKFPISRPNLTFSTLTVSNMSPEDSSIYLCSVARLMNTEAFFGQGTRLTVV.

The CDR3 DNA reads TGTGCCAGCAGCCAAGATGGGCAGGGGGCAGGACAGCCCCAGCATTTT. It yields the protein CASSQDGQGAGQPQHF. V and J are TRBV3-1 (or the pseudogene TRBV3-2) and TRBJ1-5; 8 positions match TRBD1. Trimming cost V 0 bases and J 7 bases; bases outside gene matches: 8. CDR3 length: 16 amino acids. Germline V gives CDR1 LGHDT, CDR2 YNNKEL (reference sequence).

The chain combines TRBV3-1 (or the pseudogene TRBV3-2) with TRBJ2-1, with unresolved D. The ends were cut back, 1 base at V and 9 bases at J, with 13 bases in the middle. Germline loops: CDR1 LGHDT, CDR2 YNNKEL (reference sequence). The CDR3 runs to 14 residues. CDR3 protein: CASSQAALIGEQFF. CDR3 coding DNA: TGTGCCAGCAGCCAAGCCGCCTTGATTGGTGAGCAGTTCTTC.

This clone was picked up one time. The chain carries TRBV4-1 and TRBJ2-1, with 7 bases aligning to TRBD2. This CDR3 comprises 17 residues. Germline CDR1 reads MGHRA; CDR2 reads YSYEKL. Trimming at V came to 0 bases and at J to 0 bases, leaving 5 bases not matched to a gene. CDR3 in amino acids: CASSQEFGGSSYNEQFF. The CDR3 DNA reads TGCGCCAGCAGCCAAGAATTTGGCGGGAGCTCCTACAATGAGCAGTTCTTC.

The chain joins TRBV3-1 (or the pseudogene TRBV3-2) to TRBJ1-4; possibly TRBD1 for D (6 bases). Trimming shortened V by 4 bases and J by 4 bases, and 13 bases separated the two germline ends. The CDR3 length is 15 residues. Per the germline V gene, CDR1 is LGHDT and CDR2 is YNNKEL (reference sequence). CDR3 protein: CASSREGGGNEKLFF. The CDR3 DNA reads TGTGCCAGCAGCCGCGAGGGGGGTGGTAATGAAAAACTGTTTTTT.

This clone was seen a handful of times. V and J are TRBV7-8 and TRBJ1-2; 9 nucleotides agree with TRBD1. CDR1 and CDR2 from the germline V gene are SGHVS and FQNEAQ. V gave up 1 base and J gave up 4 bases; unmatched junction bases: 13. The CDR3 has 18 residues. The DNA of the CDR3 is TGTGCCAGCAGCTTAGTCTTCGGCTTGGACAGGGGCAGCTATGGCTACACCTTC. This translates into CASSLVFGLDRGSYGYTF.

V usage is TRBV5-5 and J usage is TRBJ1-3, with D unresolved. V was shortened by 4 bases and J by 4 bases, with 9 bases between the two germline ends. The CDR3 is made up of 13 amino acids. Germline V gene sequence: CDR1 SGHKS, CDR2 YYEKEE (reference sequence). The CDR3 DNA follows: TGTGCCAGCAGCCGAATACAAGGAAACACCATATATTTT. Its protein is CASSRIQGNTIYF. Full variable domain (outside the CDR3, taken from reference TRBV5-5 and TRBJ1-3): DAGVTQSPTHLIKTRGQQVTLRCSPISGHKSVSWYQQVLGQGPQFIFQYYEKEERGRGNFPDRFSARQFPNYSSELNVNALLLGDSALYLCASSRIQGNTIYFGEGSWLTVV.

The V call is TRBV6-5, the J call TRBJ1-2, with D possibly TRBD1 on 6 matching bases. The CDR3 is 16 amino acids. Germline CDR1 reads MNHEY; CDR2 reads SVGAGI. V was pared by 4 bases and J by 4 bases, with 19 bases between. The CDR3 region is CASSSDIWTVPYGYTF. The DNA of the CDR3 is TGTGCCAGCAGTTCCGATATCTGGACAGTTCCCTATGGCTACACCTTC.

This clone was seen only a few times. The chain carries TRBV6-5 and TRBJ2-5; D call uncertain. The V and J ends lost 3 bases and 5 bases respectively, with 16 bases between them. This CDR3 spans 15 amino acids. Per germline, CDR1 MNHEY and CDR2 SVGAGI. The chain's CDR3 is CASSYRAEPDETQYF. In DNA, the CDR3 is TGTGCCAGCAGTTATCGTGCAGAACCAGATGAGACCCAGTACTTC.

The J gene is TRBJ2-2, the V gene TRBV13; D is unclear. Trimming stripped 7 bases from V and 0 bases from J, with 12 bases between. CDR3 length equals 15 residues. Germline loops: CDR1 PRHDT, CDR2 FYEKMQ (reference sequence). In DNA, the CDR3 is TGTGCCAGCAAGCGCCGAAACGCGAACACCGGGGAGCTGTTTTTT. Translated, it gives CASKRRNANTGELFF.

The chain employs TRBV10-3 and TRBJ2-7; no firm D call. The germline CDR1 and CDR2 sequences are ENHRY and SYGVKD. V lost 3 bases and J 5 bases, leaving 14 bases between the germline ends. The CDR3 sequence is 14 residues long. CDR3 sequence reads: CAISDTSVPDEQYF. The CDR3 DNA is TGTGCCATCAGTGATACCAGCGTACCCGACGAGCAGTACTTC.

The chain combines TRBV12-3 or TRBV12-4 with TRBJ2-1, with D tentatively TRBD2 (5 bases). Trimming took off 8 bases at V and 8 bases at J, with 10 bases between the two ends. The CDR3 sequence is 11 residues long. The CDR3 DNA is TGTGCCAGCCGGGGTACTTATGAGCAGTTCTTC. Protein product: CASRGTYEQFF.

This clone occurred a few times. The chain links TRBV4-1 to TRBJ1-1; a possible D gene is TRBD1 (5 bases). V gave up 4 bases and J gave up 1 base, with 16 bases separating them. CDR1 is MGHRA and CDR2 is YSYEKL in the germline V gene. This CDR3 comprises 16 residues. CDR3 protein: CASSPGPGGANTEAFF. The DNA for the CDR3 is TGCGCCAGCAGCCCCGGTCCAGGCGGGGCGAACACTGAAGCTTTCTTT.

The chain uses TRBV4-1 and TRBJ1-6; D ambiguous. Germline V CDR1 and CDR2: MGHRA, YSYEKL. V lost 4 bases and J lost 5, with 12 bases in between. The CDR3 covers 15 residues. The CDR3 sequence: CASSPTVVNNSPLHF. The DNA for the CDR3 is TGCGCCAGCAGCCCGACCGTGGTTAATAATTCACCCCTCCACTTT.

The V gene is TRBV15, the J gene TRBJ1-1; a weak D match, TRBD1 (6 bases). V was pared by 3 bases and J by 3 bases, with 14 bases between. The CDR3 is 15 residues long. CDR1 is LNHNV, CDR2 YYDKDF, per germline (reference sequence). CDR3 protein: CATSSGLQGYTEAFF. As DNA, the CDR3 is TGTGCCACCAGCAGCGGACTACAGGGTTACACTGAAGCTTTCTTT.

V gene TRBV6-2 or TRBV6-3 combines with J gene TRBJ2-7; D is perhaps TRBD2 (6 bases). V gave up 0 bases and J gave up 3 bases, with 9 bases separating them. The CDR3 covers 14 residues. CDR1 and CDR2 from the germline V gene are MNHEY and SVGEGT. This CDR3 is CASSYSPGSYEQYF. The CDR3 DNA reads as TGTGCCAGCAGTTACTCGCCCGGGAGCTACGAGCAGTACTTC.

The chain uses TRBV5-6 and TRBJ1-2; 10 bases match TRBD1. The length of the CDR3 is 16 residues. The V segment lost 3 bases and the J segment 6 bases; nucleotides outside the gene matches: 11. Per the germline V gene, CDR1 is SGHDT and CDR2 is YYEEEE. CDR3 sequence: CASSSLRTGGSNGYTF. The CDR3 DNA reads TGTGCCAGCAGCTCCCTTAGGACAGGGGGATCGAATGGCTACACCTTC. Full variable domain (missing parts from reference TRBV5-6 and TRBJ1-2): DAGVTQSPTHLIKTRGQQVTLRCSPKSGHDTVSWYQQALGQGPQFIFQYYEEEERQRGNFPDRFSGHQFPNYSSELNVNALLLGDSALYLCASSSLRTGGSNGYTFGSGTRLTVV.